Listed below are T cell receptor beta chains from one sample, sequenced in a study of shared clonotypes between healthy human individuals. Assay: immunoSEQ multiplex PCR; the TCRdb copy retains only in-frame clones and omits some. The table includes about 1 million clones, around 74% detected once. The specimen sequenced was memory CD4+ T cells sorted from blood. The receptor set was obtained from a man younger than 35 in good health. CDR3s include the opening cysteine and the closing phenylalanine or tryptophan. A D gene is named only where the DNA matches it firmly. Rows may omit the clone size; those that give it use once, few, many or a size class.

CDR3: CAWRLTGREKLFF; DNA: TGTGCCTGGAGACTGACAGGGAGAGAAAAACTGTTTTTT; J: TRBJ1-4; V: TRBV30; size: .; D: TRBD1
CDR3: CASKRQYAYGYTF; DNA: TGTGCCAGTAAGAGACAGTATGCCTATGGCTACACCTTC; J: TRBJ1-2; V: TRBV19; size: .; D: .
CDR3: CASSQGTSADQPQHF; DNA: TGTGCCAGCAGCCAAGGCACCTCAGCAGATCAGCCCCAGCATTTT; J: TRBJ1-5; V: TRBV4-2; size: few; D: .
CDR3: CASSQDWIAASSTDTQYF; DNA: TGCGCCAGCAGCCAAGATTGGATTGCAGCTTCTAGCACAGATACGCAGTATTTT; J: TRBJ2-3; V: TRBV4-1; size: .; D: .
CDR3: CASRRLAGSSYEQYF; DNA: TGTGCCAGCAGGAGGCTAGCGGGCAGCTCCTACGAGCAGTACTTC; J: TRBJ2-7; V: TRBV6-5; size: few; D: TRBD2
CDR3: CASFNGGGGYTF; DNA: TGCGCCAGCTTCAACGGAGGAGGAGGCTACACCTTC; J: TRBJ1-2; V: TRBV5-1; size: .; D: .
CDR3: CASSRTSGGADTQYF; DNA: TGTGCCAGCAGCCGGACTAGCGGGGGGGCGGATACGCAGTATTTT; J: TRBJ2-3; V: TRBV7-2; size: .; D: TRBD2
CDR3: CASSLDSPGTDTQYF; DNA: TGTGCCAGCAGCTTAGACAGCCCAGGCACAGATACGCAGTATTTT; J: TRBJ2-3; V: TRBV7-2; size: few; D: .
CDR3: CASSDSSGKLFF; DNA: TGTGCCAGCAGTGACTCGAGTGGAAAACTGTTTTTT; J: TRBJ1-4; V: TRBV6-4; size: .; D: .
CDR3: CASSSGAYSYEQYF; DNA: TGTGCCAGCAGCTCAGGGGCTTACTCCTACGAGCAGTACTTC; J: TRBJ2-7; V: TRBV11-2; size: .; D: .
CDR3: CASSPSSGNTEAFF; DNA: TGTGCCAGCAGCCCATCGTCGGGGAACACTGAAGCTTTCTTT; J: TRBJ1-1; V: TRBV5-4; size: .; D: .
CDR3: CASTENRDFPTQYF; DNA: TGTGCCAGCACCGAAAATCGGGACTTCCCAACGCAGTATTTT; J: TRBJ2-3; V: TRBV6-1; size: .; D: .
CDR3: CASSNGGGGYEQYF; DNA: TGTGCCAGCAGTAACGGGGGGGGCGGCTACGAGCAGTACTTC; J: TRBJ2-7; V: TRBV2; size: .; D: TRBD2
CDR3: CACPNRGATNEKLFF; DNA: TGTGCCTGCCCTAACAGGGGGGCGACTAATGAAAAACTGTTTTTT; J: TRBJ1-4; V: TRBV30; size: .; D: TRBD1
CDR3: CASSRQGVGYGYTF; DNA: TGTGCCAGCAGTAGGCAGGGGGTTGGCTATGGCTACACCTTC; J: TRBJ1-2; V: TRBV27; size: .; D: TRBD1
CDR3: CASSGRDHNSPLHF; DNA: TGTGCCAGCAGCGGGAGGGACCATAATTCACCCCTCCACTTT; J: TRBJ1-6; V: TRBV5-4; size: .; D: .
CDR3: CASSVGQGWTGELFF; DNA: TGTGCCAGCAGCGTCGGACAGGGGTGGACCGGGGAGCTGTTTTTT; J: TRBJ2-2; V: TRBV9; size: few; D: TRBD1
CDR3: CASRSAGGTPEQYF; DNA: TGTGCCAGCAGATCAGCGGGAGGTACCCCCGAGCAGTACTTC; J: TRBJ2-7; V: TRBV6-5; size: .; D: TRBD2
CDR3: CASSSGRYTEAFF; DNA: TGTGCCAGCAGCTCTGGCCGTTACACTGAAGCTTTCTTT; J: TRBJ1-1; V: TRBV5-4; size: few; D: .
CDR3: CASSLGLAGTGELFF; DNA: TGTGCTAGCAGCTTGGGACTAGCGGGCACCGGGGAGCTGTTTTTT; J: TRBJ2-2; V: TRBV7-7; size: once; D: TRBD2
CDR3: CASSQLMTGLGTDTQYF; DNA: TGTGCCAGCAGCCAACTAATGACAGGGTTGGGCACAGATACGCAGTATTTT; J: TRBJ2-3; V: TRBV7-9; size: .; D: TRBD1
CDR3: CASSLPQGMGGYTF; DNA: TGTGCCAGCAGCCTCCCCCAGGGGATGGGGGGCTACACCTTC; J: TRBJ1-2; V: TRBV28; size: .; D: .
CDR3: CASRVSSGSAGELFF; DNA: TGTGCCAGCAGGGTCTCTAGCGGGAGTGCCGGGGAGCTGTTTTTT; J: TRBJ2-2; V: TRBV2; size: few; D: TRBD2
CDR3: CASSQAGLAYNEQFF; DNA: TGCGCCAGCAGCCAAGCGGGGCTAGCCTACAATGAGCAGTTCTTC; J: TRBJ2-1; V: TRBV4-1; size: .; D: .
CDR3: CASSVVGGGDSPLHF; DNA: TGTGCCAGCAGCGTAGTTGGGGGCGGTGATTCACCCCTCCACTTT; J: TRBJ1-6; V: TRBV9; size: .; D: .
CDR3: CASSSQSGTQYF; DNA: TGTGCCAGCAGTTCGCAGTCCGGGACCCAGTACTTC; J: TRBJ2-5; V: TRBV6-6; size: .; D: .
CDR3: CASSVEGKSNQPQHF; DNA: TGCGCCAGCAGCGTAGAGGGGAAGAGCAATCAGCCCCAGCATTTT; J: TRBJ1-5; V: TRBV5-1; size: .; D: .
CDR3: CASSRGSLTEAFF; DNA: TGTGCCAGCAGCCGCGGCTCATTGACTGAAGCTTTCTTT; J: TRBJ1-1; V: TRBV13; size: .; D: .
CDR3: CASSLQPSNQPQHF; DNA: TGCGCCAGCAGTTTACAGCCCAGCAATCAGCCCCAGCATTTT; J: TRBJ1-5; V: TRBV10-2; size: many; D: .
CDR3: CASSSAGTGDTDTQYF; DNA: TGTGCCAGCAGCTCAGCCGGGACAGGGGATACAGATACGCAGTATTTT; J: TRBJ2-3; V: TRBV5-4; size: .; D: TRBD1
CDR3: CASSLVSRLNYGYTF; DNA: TGTGCCAGCAGCTTGGTTTCCAGGCTTAACTATGGCTACACCTTC; J: TRBJ1-2; V: TRBV5-5; size: .; D: .
CDR3: CSAFPGDEQYF; DNA: TGCAGTGCTTTCCCCGGGGACGAGCAGTACTTC; J: TRBJ2-7; V: TRBV20-1; size: .; D: .
CDR3: CASHRGTSKIQETQYF; DNA: TGTGCCAGCCACCGCGGGACTAGCAAAATACAAGAGACCCAGTACTTC; J: TRBJ2-5; V: TRBV5-8; size: .; D: TRBD2
CDR3: CASSLGLGGQTQETQYF; DNA: TGTGCCAGCAGCTTGGGGTTAGGGGGACAGACACAAGAGACCCAGTACTTC; J: TRBJ2-5; V: TRBV5-4; size: .; D: TRBD1
CDR3: CASTTGTSGYNEQFF; DNA: TGTGCCAGCACCACCGGGACTAGCGGATACAATGAGCAGTTCTTC; J: TRBJ2-1; V: TRBV6-1; size: once; D: TRBD2
CDR3: CASSLDGTGPYEQYF; DNA: TGTGCCAGCAGCTTAGACGGGACAGGGCCCTACGAGCAGTACTTC; J: TRBJ2-7; V: TRBV7-2; size: .; D: TRBD1
CDR3: CASSGGASGVQGNEQFF; DNA: TGTGCCAGCAGCGGAGGAGCTTCGGGAGTTCAGGGTAATGAGCAGTTCTTC; J: TRBJ2-1; V: TRBV9; size: .; D: .
CDR3: CAWTLTRDEQFF; DNA: TGTGCCTGGACGCTTACGCGGGATGAGCAGTTCTTC; J: TRBJ2-1; V: TRBV30; size: .; D: .
CDR3: CASSHGATGTDTQYF; DNA: TGCGCCAGCAGCCATGGGGCCACAGGGACAGATACGCAGTATTTT; J: TRBJ2-3; V: TRBV5-8; size: few; D: .
CDR3: CASSLDQGNQPQHF; DNA: TGTGCCAGTAGTCTTGATCAGGGTAATCAGCCCCAGCATTTT; J: TRBJ1-5; V: TRBV19; size: few; D: .
CDR3: CASSQDSLLAGGREQYF; DNA: TGCGCCAGCAGCCAAGATTCCCTCTTAGCGGGGGGGCGGGAGCAGTACTTC; J: TRBJ2-7; V: TRBV4-1; size: .; D: TRBD2
CDR3: CAWSVSWQGSTEAFF; DNA: TGTGCCTGGAGTGTATCTTGGCAGGGGAGCACTGAAGCTTTCTTT; J: TRBJ1-1; V: TRBV30; size: few; D: .
CDR3: CASSATDSSGNTIYF; DNA: TGTGCCAGCAGTGCGACGGACAGCTCTGGAAACACCATATATTTT; J: TRBJ1-3; V: TRBV6-5; size: .; D: .
CDR3: CASRLLTGAGANVLTF; DNA: TGTGCCAGTAGACTACTGACAGGGGCCGGGGCCAACGTCCTGACTTTC; J: TRBJ2-6; V: TRBV19; size: .; D: TRBD1
CDR3: CASSLTGSNQPQHF; DNA: TGCGCCAGCAGCTTAACAGGGAGCAATCAGCCCCAGCATTTT; J: TRBJ1-5; V: TRBV5-1; size: .; D: .
CDR3: CASSSERRGEQFF; DNA: TGCGCCAGCAGCTCAGAACGAAGGGGGGAGCAGTTCTTC; J: TRBJ2-1; V: TRBV5-1; size: once; D: .
CDR3: CASSLGRGREAFF; DNA: TGTGCCAGCAGTTTAGGCAGGGGGCGTGAAGCTTTCTTT; J: TRBJ1-1; V: TRBV27; size: .; D: TRBD1
CDR3: CASQPGDVRYSNQPQHF; DNA: TGTGCCAGTCAACCGGGGGACGTCCGGTATAGCAATCAGCCCCAGCATTTT; J: TRBJ1-5; V: TRBV19; size: .; D: .
CDR3: CASVGMNTEAFF; DNA: TGTGCCAGCGTGGGTATGAACACTGAAGCTTTCTTT; J: TRBJ1-1; V: TRBV25-1; size: .; D: .
CDR3: CATSRGNGGREAFF; DNA: TGTGCCACCAGCAGAGGAAATGGGGGACGCGAAGCTTTCTTT; J: TRBJ1-1; V: TRBV15; size: .; D: .
CDR3: CASSPYDGYLYNEQFF; DNA: TGTGCCAGCAGCCCCTATGACGGTTACCTTTACAATGAGCAGTTCTTC; J: TRBJ2-1; V: TRBV7-9; size: .; D: .